A single sample is the source of the 6 T cell receptor beta chains below, sequenced in a study of shared clonotypes between healthy human individuals. The assay was immunoSEQ multiplex PCR, and TCRdb's table has in-frame clones only and misses some. Of roughly 850,000 clones listed, about 96% are singletons. CD8 cells regarded as naive lacked CD45RO, were positively chosen for CCR7, and omitted terminally differentiated effector memory CD45RA+ cells. Sample: naive CD8+ T cells sorted from blood. The receptors derive from a young man in good health.

The rearrangement links TRBV5-6 to TRBJ1-5, with 10 bases matching TRBD1. Germline V CDR1 and CDR2: SGHDT, YYEEEE. The V segment lost 3 bases and the J segment 3 bases; nucleotides outside the gene matches: 6. CDR3 length equals 16 residues. The CDR3 here is CASSSRDRGYNQPQHF. In DNA, the CDR3 is TGTGCCAGCAGCTCCCGGGACAGGGGTTACAATCAGCCCCAGCATTTT. The full variable domain, with the rest looked up from reference TRBV5-6 and TRBJ1-5, is DAGVTQSPTHLIKTRGQQVTLRCSPKSGHDTVSWYQQALGQGPQFIFQYYEEEERQRGNFPDRFSGHQFPNYSSELNVNALLLGDSALYLCASSSRDRGYNQPQHFGDGTRLSIL.

The V gene is TRBV2, the J gene TRBJ2-1, with unresolved D. Trimming shortened V by 3 bases and J by 4 bases, and 7 bases separated the two germline ends. This CDR3 has 13 residues. From germline, CDR1 is SNHLY and CDR2 FYNNEI. The CDR3 DNA reads TGTGCCAGCAGTGATAACCAGTACAATGAGCAGTTCTTC. It codes for CASSDNQYNEQFF.

As DNA, the CDR3 is TGTGCCAGCAGTGGGGGGACAGGGTACTACGAGCAGTACTTC. It yields the protein CASSGGTGYYEQYF. J is TRBJ2-7 and V is TRBV28, with 9 bases lining up with TRBD1. The CDR3 loop spans 14 amino acids. V lost 5 bases to trimming and J lost 3 bases; unmatched junction nucleotides: 5. Per germline, CDR1 MDHEN and CDR2 SYDVKM. Full variable domain (outside the CDR3, taken from reference TRBV28 and TRBJ2-7): DVKVTQSSRYLVKRTGEKVFLECVQDMDHENMFWYRQDPGLGLRLIYFSYDVKMKEKGDIPEGYSVSREKKERFSLILESASTNQTSMYLCASSGGTGYYEQYFGPGTRLTVT.

Concerning this clone: Within the sample, other DNA sequences also encode this same CDR3. The V call is TRBV7-9, the J call TRBJ2-7; D is uncertain. The CDR3 covers 11 residues. Trimming removed 3 bases at V and 3 bases at J, with 3 bases between. Germline CDR1 is SEHNR and CDR2 is FQNEAQ (reference sequence). CDR3 DNA sequence: TGTGCCAGCAGCTTCAGCTACGAGCAGTACTTC. Translated, it gives CASSFSYEQYF.

V usage is TRBV29-1 and J usage is TRBJ2-7, with D possibly being TRBD1 (6 bases). CDR1 SQVTM and CDR2 ANQGSEA come from the germline V gene. Trimming pared 4 bases from V and 5 bases from J, leaving 9 bases between. The CDR3 loop spans 11 amino acids. The chain's CDR3 is CSVAGDHEQYF. The CDR3 DNA sequence: TGCAGCGTTGCAGGGGACCACGAGCAGTACTTC.

The chain recombines TRBV7-9 with TRBJ2-5; D is ambiguous. The V gene's germline CDR1 is SEHNR and CDR2 FQNEAQ (reference sequence). V gave up 3 bases and J gave up 1 base, with 6 bases separating them. The CDR3 loop spans 13 amino acids. CDR3 residues: CASSFLLQETQYF. The CDR3 coding sequence is TGTGCCAGCAGCTTCTTGCTCCAAGAGACCCAGTACTTC.